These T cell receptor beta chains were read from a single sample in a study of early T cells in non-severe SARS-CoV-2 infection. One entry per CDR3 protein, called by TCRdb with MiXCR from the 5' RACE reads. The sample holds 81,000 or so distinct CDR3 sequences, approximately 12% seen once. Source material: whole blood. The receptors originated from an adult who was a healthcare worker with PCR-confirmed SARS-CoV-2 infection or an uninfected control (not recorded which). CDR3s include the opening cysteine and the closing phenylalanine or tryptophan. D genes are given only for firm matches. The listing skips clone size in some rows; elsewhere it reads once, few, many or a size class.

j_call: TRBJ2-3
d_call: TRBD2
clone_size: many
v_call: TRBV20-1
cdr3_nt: TGCAGTGCCCCAGACCGCGGCGCGGGAGGAGGCACAGATACGCAGTATTTT
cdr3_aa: CSAPDRGAGGGTDTQYF

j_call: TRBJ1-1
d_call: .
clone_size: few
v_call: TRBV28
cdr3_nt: TGTGCCAGCAGTTTAGGAGGGGAAGACACTGAAGCTTTCTTT
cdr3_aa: CASSLGGEDTEAFF

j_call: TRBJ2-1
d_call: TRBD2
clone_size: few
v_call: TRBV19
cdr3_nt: TGTGCCAGTAGTCTTTCCGGGACTAGCGGTTACAATGAGCAGTTCTTC
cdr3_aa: CASSLSGTSGYNEQFF

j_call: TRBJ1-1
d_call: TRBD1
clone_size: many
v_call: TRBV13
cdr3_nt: TGTGCCAGCAGCTTAGGGACAGGGGTGGGGATGAACACTGAAGCTTTCTTT
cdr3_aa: CASSLGTGVGMNTEAFF

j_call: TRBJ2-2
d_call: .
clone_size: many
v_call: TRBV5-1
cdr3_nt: TGCGCCAGCACCCTGACCCCGGCGGCGTCCGGGGAGCTGTTTTTT
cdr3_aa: CASTLTPAASGELFF

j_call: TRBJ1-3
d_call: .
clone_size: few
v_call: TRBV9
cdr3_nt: TGTGCCAGCAGCGTTGGGGGAGGCCTCTCTGGAAACACCATATATTTT
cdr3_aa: CASSVGGGLSGNTIYF

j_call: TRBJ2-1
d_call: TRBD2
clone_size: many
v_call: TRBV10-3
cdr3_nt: TGTGCTATCGGCCAGCGGGGGAACAATGAGCAGTTCTTC
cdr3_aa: CAIGQRGNNEQFF

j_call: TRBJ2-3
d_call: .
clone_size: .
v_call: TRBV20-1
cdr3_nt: TGCAGTGCTCCCCGGAACGGCTTCTCCACAGATACGCAGTATTTT
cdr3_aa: CSAPRNGFSTDTQYF

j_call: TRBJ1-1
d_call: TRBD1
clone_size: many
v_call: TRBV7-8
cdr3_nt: TGTGCCAGCAGCGAGGGGACAGGAGACACTGAAGCTTTCTTT
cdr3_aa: CASSEGTGDTEAFF

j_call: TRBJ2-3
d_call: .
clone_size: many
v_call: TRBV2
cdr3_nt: TGTGCCAGCAGTGACCTAAGGACCCGGGCCGGTATAGATACGCAGTATTTT
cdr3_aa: CASSDLRTRAGIDTQYF

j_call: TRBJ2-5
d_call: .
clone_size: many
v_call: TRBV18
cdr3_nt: TGTGCCAGCTCACCACCGGCAGTACAAGAGACCCAGTACTTC
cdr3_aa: CASSPPAVQETQYF

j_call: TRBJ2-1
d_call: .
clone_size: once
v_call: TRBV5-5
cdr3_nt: TGTGCCAGCAGCCAACCGGGCAGCGAGCAGTTCTTC
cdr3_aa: CASSQPGSEQFF

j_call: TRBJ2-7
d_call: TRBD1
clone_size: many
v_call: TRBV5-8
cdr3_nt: TGTGCCAGCAGCTTGGCCATAGGGACAGATTCCTACGAGCAGTACTTC
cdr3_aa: CASSLAIGTDSYEQYF

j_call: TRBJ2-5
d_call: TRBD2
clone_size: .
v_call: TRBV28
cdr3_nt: TGTGCCAGCAGTTCCCCGGGACTAGCGGGAGCGGCGGCGGAGACCCAGTACTTC
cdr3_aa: CASSSPGLAGAAAETQYF

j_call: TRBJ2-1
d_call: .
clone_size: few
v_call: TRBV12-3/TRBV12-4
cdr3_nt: TGTGCCAGCAGTCTTTTCGACTTGAGCTCCTACAATGAGCAGTTCTTC
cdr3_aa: CASSLFDLSSYNEQFF

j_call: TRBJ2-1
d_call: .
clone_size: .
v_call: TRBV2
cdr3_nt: TGTGCCAGCGACGGGAGCTCCTACAATGAGCAGTTCTTC
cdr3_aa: CASDGSSYNEQFF

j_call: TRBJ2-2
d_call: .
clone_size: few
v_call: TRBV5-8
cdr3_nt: TGTGCCAGCAGCTTTCTCACAAGGGCCGGGGAGCTGTTTTTT
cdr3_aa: CASSFLTRAGELFF

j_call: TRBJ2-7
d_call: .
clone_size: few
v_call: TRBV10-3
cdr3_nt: TGTGCCACCAGAGGGGTCTACGAGCAGTACTTC
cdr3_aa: CATRGVYEQYF

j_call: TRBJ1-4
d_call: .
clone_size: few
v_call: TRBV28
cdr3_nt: TGTGCCAGCAGCCTAAGGGGAACTAATGAAAAACTGTTTTTT
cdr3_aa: CASSLRGTNEKLFF

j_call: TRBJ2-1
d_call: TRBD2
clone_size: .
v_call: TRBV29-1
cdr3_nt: TGCACCCATAGAGCGGGGGCTAATGAGCAGTTCTTC
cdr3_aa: CTHRAGANEQFF

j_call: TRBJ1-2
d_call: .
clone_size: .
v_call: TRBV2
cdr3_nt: TGTGCCAGCAATAACGGACTCCTTCTGGAAGGCTACACCTTC
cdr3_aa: CASNNGLLLEGYTF

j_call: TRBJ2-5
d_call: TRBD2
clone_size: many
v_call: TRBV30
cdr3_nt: TGTGCCTCATCGGCGGGAGGGCCGGCTTCAGAGACCCAGTACTTC
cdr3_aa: CASSAGGPASETQYF

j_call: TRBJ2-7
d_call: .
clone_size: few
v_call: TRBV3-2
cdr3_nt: TGTGCCAGCAGCCCAAGCGGGAGTGGGTACGAGCAGTACTTC
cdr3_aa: CASSPSGSGYEQYF

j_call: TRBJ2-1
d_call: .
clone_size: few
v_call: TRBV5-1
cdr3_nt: TGCGCCAGCAGCGAGGACAAACCTGAGCAGTTCTTC
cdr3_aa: CASSEDKPEQFF

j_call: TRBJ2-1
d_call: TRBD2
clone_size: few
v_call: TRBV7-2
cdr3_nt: TGTGCCAGCAGCCCGGGACTATCCTACAATGAGCAGTTCTTC
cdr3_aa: CASSPGLSYNEQFF

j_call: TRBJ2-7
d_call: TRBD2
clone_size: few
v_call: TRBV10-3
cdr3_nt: TGTGCCATCAGTGAGTCGGGCGGGAGTCCTCCCTACGAGCAGTACTTC
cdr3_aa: CAISESGGSPPYEQYF

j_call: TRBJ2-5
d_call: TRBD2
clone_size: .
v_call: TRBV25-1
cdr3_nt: TGTGCCAGCAGTACCGGGGGGGGTGACCCCCAAGAGACCCAGTACTTC
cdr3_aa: CASSTGGGDPQETQYF

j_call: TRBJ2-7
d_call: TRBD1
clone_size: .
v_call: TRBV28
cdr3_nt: TGTGCCAGCAGTTACCCGGGACAGGGCCGATCCTACGAGCAGTACTTC
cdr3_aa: CASSYPGQGRSYEQYF

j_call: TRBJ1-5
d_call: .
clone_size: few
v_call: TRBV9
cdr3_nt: TGTGCCAGCAGCGTATCCCCCAATCAGCCCCAGCATTTT
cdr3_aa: CASSVSPNQPQHF

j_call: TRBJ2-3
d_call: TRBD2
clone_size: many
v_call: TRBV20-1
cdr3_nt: TGCAGTGCTGACTCGGGGACTAGGGGTAGCACAGATACGCAGTATTTT
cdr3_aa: CSADSGTRGSTDTQYF

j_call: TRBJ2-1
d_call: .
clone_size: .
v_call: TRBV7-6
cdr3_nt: TGTGCCAGCAGTCTCCCCCAGGGGGGGAATGAGCAGTTCTTC
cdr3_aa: CASSLPQGGNEQFF

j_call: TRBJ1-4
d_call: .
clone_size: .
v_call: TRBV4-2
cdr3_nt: TGTGCCAGCAGCCAAGATCCAGAGGGTGAAAAACTGTTTTTT
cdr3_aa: CASSQDPEGEKLFF

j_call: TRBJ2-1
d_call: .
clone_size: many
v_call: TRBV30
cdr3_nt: TGTGCCTGGAGTGTACTCCGCGGGACCTACAATGAGCAGTTCTTC
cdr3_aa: CAWSVLRGTYNEQFF

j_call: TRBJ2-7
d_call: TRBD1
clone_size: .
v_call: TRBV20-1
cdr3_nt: TGCAGTGCTAGAGATCCGAGACAGGGTCACTACGAGCAGTACTTC
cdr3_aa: CSARDPRQGHYEQYF

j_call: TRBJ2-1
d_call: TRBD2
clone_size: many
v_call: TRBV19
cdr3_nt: TGTGCCAGTAGTCCCTGGGCGGGACTAGCGGCCAATGAGCAGTTCTTC
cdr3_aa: CASSPWAGLAANEQFF

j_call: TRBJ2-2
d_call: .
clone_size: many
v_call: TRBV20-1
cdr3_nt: TGCAGTGCTAGAGATCGGAAGTTCGCCACCGGGGAGCTGTTTTTT
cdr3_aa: CSARDRKFATGELFF

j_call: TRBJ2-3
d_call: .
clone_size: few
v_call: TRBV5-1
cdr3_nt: TGCGCCAGCAGCCGGAGACAGGCTGACACAGATACGCAGTATTTT
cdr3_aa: CASSRRQADTDTQYF

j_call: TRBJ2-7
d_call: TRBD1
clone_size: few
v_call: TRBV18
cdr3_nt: TGTGCCAGCTCGTCAGACAGGGGGTCATCCTACGAGCAGTACTTC
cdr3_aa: CASSSDRGSSYEQYF

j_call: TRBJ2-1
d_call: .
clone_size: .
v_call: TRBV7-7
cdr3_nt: TGTGCCAGCAGCTTAGAGCCCTCTGCGGGTGAGCAGTTCTTC
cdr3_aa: CASSLEPSAGEQFF

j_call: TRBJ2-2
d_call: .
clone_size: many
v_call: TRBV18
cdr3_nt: TGTGCCAGCTCACCACCGACGCGGGGGAACACCGGGGAGCTGTTTTTT
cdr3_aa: CASSPPTRGNTGELFF

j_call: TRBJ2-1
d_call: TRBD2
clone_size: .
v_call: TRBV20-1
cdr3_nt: TGCAGTGCACCCATAGCGGGAACAAGGTCCTACAATGAGCAGTTCTTC
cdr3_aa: CSAPIAGTRSYNEQFF

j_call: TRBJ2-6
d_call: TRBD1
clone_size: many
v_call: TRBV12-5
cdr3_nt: TGTGCTAGTGGTTTGCCGGGACAGGGTTTATCTGGGGCCAACGTCCTGACTTTC
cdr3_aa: CASGLPGQGLSGANVLTF

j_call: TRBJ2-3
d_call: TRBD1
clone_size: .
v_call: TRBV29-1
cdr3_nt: TGCAGCGTTGTGGGACAGTACACAGATACGCAGTATTTT
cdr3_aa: CSVVGQYTDTQYF

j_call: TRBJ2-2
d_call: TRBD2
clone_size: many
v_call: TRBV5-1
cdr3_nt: TGCGCCAGCAGCCTTCCTTTTAGCGGGACGGTCACCGGGGAGCTGTTTTTT
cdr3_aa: CASSLPFSGTVTGELFF

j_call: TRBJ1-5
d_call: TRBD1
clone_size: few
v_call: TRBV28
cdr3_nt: TGTGCCAGCAAGGGGTATCGGGACAGGAATCAGCCCCAGCATTTT
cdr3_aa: CASKGYRDRNQPQHF